A selection of T cell receptor beta chains follows, all from one sample in a study of identical twins. MiXCR, applied by TCRdb to the 5' RACE reads, yields one record per CDR3 protein. In the table there are fewer than 250,000 distinct CDR3 sequences, 15% to 20% of which are singletons. These records were also assigned to another study, of T cells expressing NK-cell markers.

The sample was CD8+ T cells sorted from blood. These receptors all come from a young woman in good health. CDR3s include the opening cysteine and the closing phenylalanine or tryptophan. A D gene is named only where the DNA matches it firmly. A row's size may be missing; if present it is once, few, many or a size class.

V: TRBV29-1; D: NA; J: TRBJ2-6; length: 14; size: few; DNA: TGCAGCGTTGAAGAGGGCTCTGGGGCCAACGTCCTGACTTTC; CDR3: CSVEEGSGANVLTF
V: TRBV30; D: TRBD2; J: TRBJ2-5; length: 11; size: few; DNA: TGTGCCTGGAGGGGGGGGGAGACCCAGTACTTC; CDR3: CAWRGGETQYF
V: TRBV27; D: TRBD2; J: TRBJ2-1; length: 13; size: NA; DNA: TGTGCCAGCAGTTTCAGCGGGAGGCGAGCGGAGTTCTTC; CDR3: CASSFSGRRAEFF
V: TRBV7-9; D: NA; J: TRBJ2-1; length: 14; size: NA; DNA: TGTGCCAGCAGCCGCCGTACTAGCCTTGGTGAGCAGTTCTTC; CDR3: CASSRRTSLGEQFF
V: TRBV9; D: NA; J: TRBJ2-1; length: 18; size: NA; DNA: TGTGCCAGCAGCGCCCCCCCTATCCTAGCGACTTCCTACAATGAGCAGTTCTTC; CDR3: CASSAPPILATSYNEQFF
V: TRBV6-4; D: TRBD2; J: TRBJ2-1; length: 13; size: NA; DNA: TGTGCCAGCACGGGAGGCGGGAGGCTTGAGCAGTTCTTC; CDR3: CASTGGGRLEQFF
V: TRBV5-5; D: TRBD1; J: TRBJ2-7; length: 15; size: NA; DNA: TGTGCCAGCAGTAGTGAACAGGGGGCCTCCTACGAGCAGTACTTC; CDR3: CASSSEQGASYEQYF
V: TRBV29-1; D: NA; J: TRBJ2-7; length: 13; size: NA; DNA: TGCAGCGTTGATGGGGGCGCCTCGAGCGAGCAGTACTTC; CDR3: CSVDGGASSEQYF
V: TRBV7-9; D: NA; J: TRBJ2-5; length: 14; size: NA; DNA: TGTGCCAGCAGCTTCCGGGAAGCTCAAGAGACCCAGTACTTC; CDR3: CASSFREAQETQYF
V: TRBV7-9; D: NA; J: TRBJ2-3; length: 13; size: NA; DNA: TGTGCCAGCAGCTTAGTGTGGACAGATACGCAGTATTTT; CDR3: CASSLVWTDTQYF
V: TRBV3-1; D: TRBD2; J: TRBJ2-1; length: 15; size: few; DNA: TGTGCCAGCGGGAGAGGACTAGGGAGCAGGCGTGAGCAGTTCTTC; CDR3: CASGRGLGSRREQFF
V: TRBV15; D: TRBD2; J: TRBJ2-7; length: 15; size: NA; DNA: TGTGCCACCAGCAGAGCCACTAGCGGTTTCTTGGAGCAGTACTTC; CDR3: CATSRATSGFLEQYF
V: TRBV7-8; D: NA; J: TRBJ2-7; length: 15; size: few; DNA: TGTGCCAGCAGCTTAAGGGGTGGGGGTTCTTACGAGCAGTACTTC; CDR3: CASSLRGGGSYEQYF
V: TRBV10-3; D: NA; J: TRBJ2-7; length: 19; size: NA; DNA: TGTGCCATCAGTGGGGCAGGGATTTCTAGAAACTATAGAGACTACGAGCAGTACTTC; CDR3: CAISGAGISRNYRDYEQYF
V: TRBV29-1; D: NA; J: TRBJ2-7; length: 14; size: few; DNA: TGCAGCGTTGAGATGGGGGACTTAGGCTACGAGCAGTACTTC; CDR3: CSVEMGDLGYEQYF
V: TRBV5-4; D: NA; J: TRBJ2-7; length: 13; size: NA; DNA: TGTGCCAGCAGCTTTCGGGACAACTACGAGCAGTACTTC; CDR3: CASSFRDNYEQYF
V: TRBV7-9; D: NA; J: TRBJ2-1; length: 12; size: many; DNA: TGTGCCAGCAGCTCCCCGGGGAATGAGCAGTTCTTC; CDR3: CASSSPGNEQFF
V: TRBV9; D: NA; J: TRBJ2-7; length: 14; size: few; DNA: TGTGCCAGCAGCGTAGATGGTACTTCCTACGAGCAGTACTTC; CDR3: CASSVDGTSYEQYF
V: TRBV29-1; D: NA; J: TRBJ2-1; length: 13; size: NA; DNA: TGCAGCGCCGGGACTCCTAACTACAATGAGCAGTTCTTC; CDR3: CSAGTPNYNEQFF
V: TRBV5-6; D: TRBD1; J: TRBJ1-1; length: 15; size: few; DNA: TGTGCCAGCAGCCTCAGACAGGGGGCGAATACTGAAGCTTTCTTT; CDR3: CASSLRQGANTEAFF
V: TRBV24-1; D: NA; J: TRBJ1-5; length: 14; size: few; DNA: TGTGCCCTTTGGCGCCCATATAGCAATCAGCCCCAGCATTTT; CDR3: CALWRPYSNQPQHF
V: TRBV11-2; D: NA; J: TRBJ2-1; length: 15; size: many; DNA: TGTGCCAGCAGCTTAGCCGGGACAAAGAACAATGAGCAGTTCTTC; CDR3: CASSLAGTKNNEQFF
V: TRBV7-8; D: NA; J: TRBJ2-5; length: 15; size: few; DNA: TGTGCCAGCAGCTTGACAGCGTTTAACCAAGAGACCCAGTACTTC; CDR3: CASSLTAFNQETQYF
V: TRBV12-3/TRBV12-4; D: NA; J: TRBJ2-1; length: 12; size: few; DNA: TGTGCCACTACCATTACGGGGGATGAGCAGTTCTTC; CDR3: CATTITGDEQFF
V: TRBV5-1; D: NA; J: TRBJ2-3; length: 14; size: many; DNA: TGCGCCAGCAGCTCGACCCAAGGCACAGATACGCAGTATTTT; CDR3: CASSSTQGTDTQYF
V: TRBV7-9; D: NA; J: TRBJ2-1; length: 13; size: few; DNA: TGTGCCAGCAGCTCCGGGTCGGGGGATGAGCAGTTCTTC; CDR3: CASSSGSGDEQFF
V: TRBV7-9; D: NA; J: TRBJ1-5; length: 12; size: few; DNA: TGTGCCAGCAGTACTAGGGGGCAGCCCCAGCATTTT; CDR3: CASSTRGQPQHF
V: TRBV12-3/TRBV12-4; D: NA; J: TRBJ1-2; length: 13; size: few; DNA: TGTGCCAGCACCCCGACCCCGACGGGGGGCTACACCTTC; CDR3: CASTPTPTGGYTF